This TCR beta chain was retrieved from a study of T cell changes during pregnancy in multiple sclerosis. J gave up 1 base and V 3 bases, and 4 bases lay outside the gene matches. The CDR3 is 15 amino acids. Germline CDR1 and CDR2: SGHRS and YFSETQ. Clones were sequenced by immunoSEQ multiplex PCR, and TCRdb holds only the in-frame ones, with some missing. The sample lists 45,000 to 70,000 clones, 80% to 95% occurring once. The V gene is TRBV5-1, the J gene TRBJ1-1; 9 nucleotides agree with TRBD1. This clonotype was sampled from a female donor in good health, enrolled as a control in a pregnancy study. This sample comprised peripheral blood, obtained in the third trimester of pregnancy. This chain's CDR3 is CASSWDREGNTEAFF. The CDR3 nucleotides read TGCGCCAGCAGCTGGGACAGGGAAGGGAACACTGAAGCTTTCTTT. The entire variable domain, with the rest obtained from reference TRBV5-1 and TRBJ1-1, is as follows: KAGVTQTPRYLIKTRGQQVTLSCSPISGHRSVSWYQQTPGQGLQFLFEYFSETQRNKGNFPGRFSGRQFSNSRSEMNVSTLELGDSALYLCASSWDREGNTEAFFGQGTRLTVV.